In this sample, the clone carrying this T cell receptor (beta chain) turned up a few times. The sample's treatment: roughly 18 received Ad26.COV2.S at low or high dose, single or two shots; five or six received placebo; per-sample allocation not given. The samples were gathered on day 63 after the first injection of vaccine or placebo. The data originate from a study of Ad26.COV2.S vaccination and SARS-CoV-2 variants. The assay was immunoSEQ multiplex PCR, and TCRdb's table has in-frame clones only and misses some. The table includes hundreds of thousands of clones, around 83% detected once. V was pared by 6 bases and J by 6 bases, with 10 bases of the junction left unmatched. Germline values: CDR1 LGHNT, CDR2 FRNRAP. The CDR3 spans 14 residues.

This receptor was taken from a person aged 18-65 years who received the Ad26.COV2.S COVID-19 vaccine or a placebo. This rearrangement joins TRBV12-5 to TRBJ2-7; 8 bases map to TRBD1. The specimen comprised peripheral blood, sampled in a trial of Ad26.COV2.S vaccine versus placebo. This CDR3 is CASGPARGQSEQYF. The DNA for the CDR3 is TGTGCTAGTGGGCCTGCCAGGGGGCAGAGCGAGCAGTACTTC.